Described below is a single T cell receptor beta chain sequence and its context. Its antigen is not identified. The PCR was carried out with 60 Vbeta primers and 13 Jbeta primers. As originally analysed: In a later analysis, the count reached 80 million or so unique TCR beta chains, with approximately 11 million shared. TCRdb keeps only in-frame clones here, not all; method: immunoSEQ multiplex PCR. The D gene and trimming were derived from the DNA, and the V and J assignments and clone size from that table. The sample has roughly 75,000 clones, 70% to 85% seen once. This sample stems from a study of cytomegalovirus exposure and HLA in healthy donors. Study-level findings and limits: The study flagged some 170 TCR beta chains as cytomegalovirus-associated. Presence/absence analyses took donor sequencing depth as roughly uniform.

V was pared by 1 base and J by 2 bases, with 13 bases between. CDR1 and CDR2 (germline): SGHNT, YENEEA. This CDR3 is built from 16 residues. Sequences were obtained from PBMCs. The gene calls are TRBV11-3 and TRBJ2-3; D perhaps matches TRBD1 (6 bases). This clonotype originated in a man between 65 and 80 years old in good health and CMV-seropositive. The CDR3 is CASSLGGQPLTDTQYF. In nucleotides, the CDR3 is TGTGCCAGCAGCTTAGGTGGACAGCCACTCACAGATACGCAGTATTTT.